This entry describes one T cell receptor (beta chain). Its antigen is not identified. The sample belongs to a study of T-cell reconstitution after alpha-beta-depleted transplantation in children. Notes on the study in general: T-cell numbers and diversity one year post-transplant derived largely from freshly generated T cells.

Preparing the TCRbeta library involved the use of unique molecular identifiers. TCRdb fed the PCR reads into MiXCR, producing one record per CDR3 protein. The sample lists about 1,000,000 distinct CDR3 sequences; roughly 31% were seen once. There are 15 residues in the CDR3. Germline assignment: CDR1 SGHRS and CDR2 YFSETQ. V gave up 3 bases and J gave up 1 base, with 12 bases separating them. V usage is TRBV5-1 and J usage is TRBJ2-3, with D perhaps matching TRBD1 (6 bases). The specimen comprised PBMCs, mostly from graft donor cells, sampled 360 days after TCRalphabeta/CD19-depleted stem cell transplant. The receptor comes from a boy in the first two years of life who had a stem cell transplant for SCID, so the T cells may come from the graft donor. Written as DNA, the CDR3 is TGCGCCAGCAGCTGGACAGCGGAGGGCACAGATACGCAGTATTTT. This sequence encodes CASSWTAEGTDTQYF.